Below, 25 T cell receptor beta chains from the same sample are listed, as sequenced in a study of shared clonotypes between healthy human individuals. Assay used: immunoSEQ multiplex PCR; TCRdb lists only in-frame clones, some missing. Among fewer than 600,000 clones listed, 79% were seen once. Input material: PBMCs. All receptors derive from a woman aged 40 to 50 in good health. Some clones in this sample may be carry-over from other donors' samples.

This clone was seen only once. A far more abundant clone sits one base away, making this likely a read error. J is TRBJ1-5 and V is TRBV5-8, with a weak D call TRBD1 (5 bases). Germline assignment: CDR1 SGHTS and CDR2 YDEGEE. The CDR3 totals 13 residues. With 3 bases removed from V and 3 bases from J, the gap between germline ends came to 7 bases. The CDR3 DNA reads TGTGCCAGCAGCTCGGACATCAATCAGCCCCAGCATTTT. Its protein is CASSSDINQPQHF.

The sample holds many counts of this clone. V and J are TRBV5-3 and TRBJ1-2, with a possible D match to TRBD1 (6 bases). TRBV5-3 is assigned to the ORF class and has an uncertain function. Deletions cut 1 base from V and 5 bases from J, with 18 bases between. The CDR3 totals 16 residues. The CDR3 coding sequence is TGTGCCAGAAGCTTGTCATTTTGTCAGGGGAGTTATGGCTACACCTTC. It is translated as CARSLSFCQGSYGYTF.

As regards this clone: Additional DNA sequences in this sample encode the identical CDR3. The CDR3 DNA reads as TGTGCCAGCAGTGATGATGCGACCGGGGAGCTGTTTTTT. This translates into CASSDDATGELFF. This chain connects TRBV2 to TRBJ2-2; D unclear. V was pared by 3 bases and J by 5 bases, with 7 bases between. The germline gives CDR1 SNHLY, CDR2 FYNNEI. The CDR3 has 13 residues.

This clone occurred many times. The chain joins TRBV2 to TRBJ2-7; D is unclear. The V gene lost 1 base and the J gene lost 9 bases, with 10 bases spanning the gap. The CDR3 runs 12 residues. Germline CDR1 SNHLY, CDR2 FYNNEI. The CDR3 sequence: CASSEGATSQYF. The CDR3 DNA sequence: TGTGCCAGCAGTGAAGGGGCTACGTCGCAGTACTTC.

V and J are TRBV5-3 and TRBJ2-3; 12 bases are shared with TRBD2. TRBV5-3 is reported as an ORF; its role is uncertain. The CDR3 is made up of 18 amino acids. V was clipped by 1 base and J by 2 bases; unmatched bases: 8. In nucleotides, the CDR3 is TGTGCCAGAAGCTTGCCCGAAACTAGCGGGAGGATCACAGATACGCAGTATTTT. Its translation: CARSLPETSGRITDTQYF.

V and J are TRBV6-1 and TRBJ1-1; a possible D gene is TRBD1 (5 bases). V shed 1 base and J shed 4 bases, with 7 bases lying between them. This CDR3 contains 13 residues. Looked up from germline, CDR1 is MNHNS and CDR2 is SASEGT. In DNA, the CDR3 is TGTGCCAGCAGTGAAGGGAGGGGCACTGAAGCTTTCTTT. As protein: CASSEGRGTEAFF.

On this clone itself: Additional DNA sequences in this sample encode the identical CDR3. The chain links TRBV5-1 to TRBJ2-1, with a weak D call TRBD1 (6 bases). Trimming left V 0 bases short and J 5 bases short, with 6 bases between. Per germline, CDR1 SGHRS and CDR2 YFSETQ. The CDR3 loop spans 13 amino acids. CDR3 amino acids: CASSLGDNNEQFF. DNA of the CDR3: TGCGCCAGCAGCTTGGGGGACAACAATGAGCAGTTCTTC.

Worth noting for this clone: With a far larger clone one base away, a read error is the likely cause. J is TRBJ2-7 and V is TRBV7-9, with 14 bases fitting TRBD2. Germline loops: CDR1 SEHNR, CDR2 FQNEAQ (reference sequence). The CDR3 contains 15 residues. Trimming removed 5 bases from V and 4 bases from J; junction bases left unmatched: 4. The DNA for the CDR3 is TGTGCCAGCAGCCCCGGGACTAGCGGGAGATACGAGCAGTACTTC. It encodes CASSPGTSGRYEQYF.

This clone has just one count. The CDR3 loop reads CASSLRAGTYEQYF. CDR3 sequence (DNA): TGTGCCAGCAGCTTAAGAGCGGGCACCTACGAGCAGTACTTC. The V gene is TRBV7-9, the J gene TRBJ2-7; TRBD2 is a possible D gene (6 bases). V was trimmed by 2 bases and J by 2 bases, leaving 10 bases between them. The germline CDR1 and CDR2 sequences are SEHNR and FQNEAQ (reference sequence). CDR3 size: 14 residues.

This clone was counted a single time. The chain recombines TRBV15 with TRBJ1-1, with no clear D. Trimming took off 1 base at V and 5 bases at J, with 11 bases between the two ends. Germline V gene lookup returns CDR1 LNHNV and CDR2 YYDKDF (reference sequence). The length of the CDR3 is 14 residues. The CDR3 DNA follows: TGTGCCACCAGCAGAGGTGGGGATTGGACTGAAGCTTTCTTT. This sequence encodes CATSRGGDWTEAFF.

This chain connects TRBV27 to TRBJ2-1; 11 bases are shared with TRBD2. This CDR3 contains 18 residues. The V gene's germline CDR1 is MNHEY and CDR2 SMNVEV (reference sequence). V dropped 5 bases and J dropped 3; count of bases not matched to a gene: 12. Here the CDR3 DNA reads TGTGCCAGCAGTCGACCGCCCCGACTAGCGGGACGCTACAATGAGCAGTTCTTC. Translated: CASSRPPRLAGRYNEQFF.

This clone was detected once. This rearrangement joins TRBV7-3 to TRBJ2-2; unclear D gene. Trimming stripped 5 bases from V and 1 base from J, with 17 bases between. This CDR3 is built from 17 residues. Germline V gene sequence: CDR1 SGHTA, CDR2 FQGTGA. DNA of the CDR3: TGTGCCAGCAGCCCCAAACCCGCCATTGGGAACACCGGGGAGCTGTTTTTT. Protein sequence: CASSPKPAIGNTGELFF.

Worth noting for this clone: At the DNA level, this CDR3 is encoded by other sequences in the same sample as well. CDR3 coding DNA: TGTGCCAGTAGTATCGGGACAGGGGGTCAGCCCCAGCATTTT. It translates to CASSIGTGGQPQHF. The V call is TRBV19, the J call TRBJ1-5; TRBD1 agrees at 11 bases. Germline values: CDR1 LNHDA, CDR2 SQIVND (reference sequence). The CDR3 extends over 14 amino acids. Trimming removed 3 bases from V and 6 bases from J; junction bases left unmatched: 1. The whole variable domain, filled in from reference TRBV19 and TRBJ1-5, reads DGGITQSPKYLFRKEGQNVTLSCEQNLNHDAMYWYRQDPGQGLRLIYYSQIVNDFQKGDIAEGYSVSREKKESFPLTVTSAQKNPTAFYLCASSIGTGGQPQHFGDGTRLSIL.

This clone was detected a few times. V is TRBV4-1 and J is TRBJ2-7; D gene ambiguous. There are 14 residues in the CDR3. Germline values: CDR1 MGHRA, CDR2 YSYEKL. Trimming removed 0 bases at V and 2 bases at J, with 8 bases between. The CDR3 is CASSQDNLAYEQYF. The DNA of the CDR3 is TGCGCCAGCAGCCAAGATAATTTGGCCTACGAGCAGTACTTC.

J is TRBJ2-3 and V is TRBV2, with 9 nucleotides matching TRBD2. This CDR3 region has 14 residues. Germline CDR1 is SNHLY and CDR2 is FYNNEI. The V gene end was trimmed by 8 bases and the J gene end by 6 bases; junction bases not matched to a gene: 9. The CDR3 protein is CASVGGRAWDTQYF. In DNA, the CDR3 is TGTGCCAGCGTGGGCGGGAGGGCGTGGGATACGCAGTATTTT.

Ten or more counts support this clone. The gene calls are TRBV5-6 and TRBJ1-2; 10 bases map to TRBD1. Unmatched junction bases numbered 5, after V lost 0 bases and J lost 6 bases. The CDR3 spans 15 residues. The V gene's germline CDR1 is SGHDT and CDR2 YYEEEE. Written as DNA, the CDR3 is TGTGCCAGCAGCTTGGTGACAGGGACAGGGGATGGCTACACCTTC. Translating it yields CASSLVTGTGDGYTF.

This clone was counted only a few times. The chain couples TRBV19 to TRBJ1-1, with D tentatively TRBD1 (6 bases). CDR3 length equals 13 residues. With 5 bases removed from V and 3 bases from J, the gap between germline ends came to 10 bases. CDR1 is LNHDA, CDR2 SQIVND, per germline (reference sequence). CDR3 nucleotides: TGTGCCAGTAGTCTGGACAGTTACACTGAAGCTTTCTTT. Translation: CASSLDSYTEAFF.

The CDR3 region is CASSVGAEQYF. The CDR3 DNA reads as TGTGCCAGCAGTGTAGGTGCCGAGCAGTACTTC. This chain links TRBV27 with TRBJ2-7; the D is unclear. V dropped 5 bases and J dropped 6 bases, with 8 bases sitting between them. This CDR3 contains 11 residues. Germline loops: CDR1 MNHEY, CDR2 SMNVEV (reference sequence).

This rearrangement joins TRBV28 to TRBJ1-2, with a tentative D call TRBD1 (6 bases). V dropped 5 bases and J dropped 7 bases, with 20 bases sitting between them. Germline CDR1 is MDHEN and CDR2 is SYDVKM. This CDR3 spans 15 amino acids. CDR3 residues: CASSPQPDRLIGYTF. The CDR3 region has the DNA TGTGCCAGCAGTCCCCAGCCGGACAGATTAATTGGCTACACCTTC.

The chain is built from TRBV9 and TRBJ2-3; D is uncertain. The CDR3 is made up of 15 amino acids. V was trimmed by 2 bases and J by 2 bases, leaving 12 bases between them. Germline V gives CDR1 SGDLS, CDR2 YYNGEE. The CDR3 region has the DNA TGTGCCAGCAGCGTTGGTGGGCGTTACACAGATACGCAGTATTTT. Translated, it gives CASSVGGRYTDTQYF.

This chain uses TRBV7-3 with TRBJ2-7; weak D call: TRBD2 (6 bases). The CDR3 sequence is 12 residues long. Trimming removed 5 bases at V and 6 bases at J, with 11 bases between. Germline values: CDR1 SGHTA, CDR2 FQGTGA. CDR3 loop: CASSPGGVEQYF. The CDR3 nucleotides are TGTGCCAGCAGCCCAGGCGGGGTCGAGCAGTACTTC.

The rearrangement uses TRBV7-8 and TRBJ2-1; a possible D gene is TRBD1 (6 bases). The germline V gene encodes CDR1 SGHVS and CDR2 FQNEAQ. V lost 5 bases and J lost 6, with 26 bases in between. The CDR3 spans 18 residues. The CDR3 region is CASSQRPRGRGNSNEQFF. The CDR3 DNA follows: TGTGCCAGCAGCCAGCGCCCCCGGGGCAGGGGTAATAGCAATGAGCAGTTCTTC.

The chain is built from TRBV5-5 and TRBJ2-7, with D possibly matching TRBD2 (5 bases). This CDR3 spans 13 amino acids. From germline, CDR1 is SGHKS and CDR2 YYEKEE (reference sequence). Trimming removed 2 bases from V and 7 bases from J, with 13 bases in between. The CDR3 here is CASSFAGVREQYF. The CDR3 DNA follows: TGTGCCAGCAGCTTTGCGGGCGTCCGGGAGCAGTACTTC.

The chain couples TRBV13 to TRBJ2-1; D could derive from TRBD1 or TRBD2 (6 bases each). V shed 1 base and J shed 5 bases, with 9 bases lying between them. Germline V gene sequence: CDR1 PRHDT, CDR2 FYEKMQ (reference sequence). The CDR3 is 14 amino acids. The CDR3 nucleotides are TGTGCCAGCAGCTTAGCGGGGGCTCACAATGAGCAGTTCTTC. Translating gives CASSLAGAHNEQFF.

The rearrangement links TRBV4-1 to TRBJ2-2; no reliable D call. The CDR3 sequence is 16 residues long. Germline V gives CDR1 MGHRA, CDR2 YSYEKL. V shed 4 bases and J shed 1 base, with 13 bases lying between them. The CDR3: CASSPHVSLNTGELFF. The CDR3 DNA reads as TGCGCCAGCAGCCCGCACGTGAGCCTGAACACCGGGGAGCTGTTTTTT.